The rows below give T cell receptor beta chains drawn from one sample of a study of regulatory T cells in long-lasting Graves disease. TCRdb ran MiXCR on the multiplex PCR reads and lists one entry per CDR3 protein. The sample records around 250,000 distinct CDR3 sequences, 20% to 25% being singletons. The sample here was peripheral blood mononuclear cells (PBMCs), taken at new diagnosis, from a patient treated with antithyroid drugs. The receptor set was obtained from a female donor with Graves disease. Each CDR3 is given with its conserved first and last residue. Fields, in order: J gene, V gene, CDR3 protein.

TRBJ2-5 | TRBV7-2 | CASSSYGETQYF
TRBJ2-3 | TRBV20-1 | CSAYKEAGAPDTQYF
TRBJ1-1 | TRBV6-1 | CASSVSGNTEAFF
TRBJ2-2 | TRBV10-1 | CASSDRDRNTGELFF
TRBJ2-5 | TRBV10-1 | CASGTGEETQYF
TRBJ1-6 | TRBV20-1 | CSARSTGTGTNSPLHF
TRBJ2-7 | TRBV2 | CASSGETYEQYF
TRBJ2-7 | TRBV10-2 | CASSDSLAGTYEQYF
TRBJ1-2 | TRBV10-3 | CAISESSGNYGYTF
TRBJ2-1 | TRBV2 | CASSSPGQVSYNEQFF
TRBJ2-1 | TRBV28 | CASSRFGLSGKINNEQFF
TRBJ2-7 | TRBV7-2 | CASSLGSADEQYF
TRBJ2-7 | TRBV7-9 | CASSHTGGQSSYEQYF
TRBJ2-1 | TRBV5-1 | CASSFYICSASVSEQFF
TRBJ2-3 | TRBV20-1 | CSASAPGTSTDTQYF
TRBJ1-2 | TRBV12-3/TRBV12-4 | CASSYPSAGYYGYTF
TRBJ1-1 | TRBV18 | CASSLQGENTEAFF
TRBJ2-7 | TRBV28 | CASSLVLAGASSVEQYF
TRBJ2-7 | TRBV5-5 | CASSRNGVGVYEQYF
TRBJ2-7 | TRBV11-2 | CASSLTPYEQYF
TRBJ1-6 | TRBV10-1 | CASSNSYSSPLHF
TRBJ2-4 | TRBV20-1 | CSASLGPAKNIQYF
TRBJ2-1 | TRBV11-2 | CASSLESDNEQFF
TRBJ2-2 | TRBV5-4 | CASSLPGTNTGELFF
TRBJ1-5 | TRBV6-1 | CASSPREGRARTQHF
TRBJ2-1 | TRBV2 | CASRETGIYNEQFF
TRBJ2-3 | TRBV11-1 | CASSLNRNTDTQYF
TRBJ1-3 | TRBV7-9 | CASSLAGRSSGNTIYF
TRBJ2-3 | TRBV7-2 | CASSGGTASTDTQYF
TRBJ1-1 | TRBV7-9 | CASSPTGGAGTEAFF
TRBJ1-1 | TRBV27 | CASSFQGTNTEAFF
TRBJ2-7 | TRBV6-5 | CASSFFGDLYEQYF
TRBJ2-4 | TRBV6-2/TRBV6-3 | CVSSPGGRKNIQYF
TRBJ2-3 | TRBV10-3 | CASRIAGGWTDTQYF
TRBJ1-6 | TRBV27 | CATCSGLPQGGSPLHF
TRBJ2-5 | TRBV6-2/TRBV6-3 | CASSYSLGQETQYF
TRBJ2-5 | TRBV5-4 | CASSFYLEETQYF
TRBJ2-1 | TRBV7-3 | CASSVLAEPYNEQFF
TRBJ1-5 | TRBV28 | CASSLVFRTANQPQHF
TRBJ2-1 | TRBV5-1 | CASSGGGTSGDNEQFF
TRBJ1-2 | TRBV5-1 | CASSLRDSDYGYTF
TRBJ2-7 | TRBV28 | CASGYRREQYF
TRBJ2-4 | TRBV30 | CAWSSGRALAKNIQYF
TRBJ2-5 | TRBV11-2 | CASSFPWTGGRETQYF
TRBJ1-1 | TRBV5-1 | CASRPPGEVALGAFF
TRBJ2-5 | TRBV20-1 | CSAPVYETQYF
TRBJ2-2 | TRBV9 | CASTAPNAGELFF
TRBJ2-3 | TRBV20-1 | CSAETELRTDTQYF
TRBJ1-1 | TRBV29-1 | CSSRRGQGAEAFF
TRBJ2-6 | TRBV10-3 | CAIREDRVQDSGANVLTF
TRBJ2-7 | TRBV4-2 | CASSQDFAGARSYEQYF
TRBJ1-1 | TRBV28 | CASSLSALNTEAFF
TRBJ1-5 | TRBV5-1 | CASGGDRVRNQPQHF
TRBJ2-1 | TRBV9 | CASSVVGASSYNEQFF